These 27 T cell receptor beta chains were sequenced from one sample in a study of cytomegalovirus exposure and HLA in healthy donors. 13 Jbeta primers and 60 Vbeta primers were used for the PCR. Libraries were prepared by immunoSEQ multiplex PCR; TCRdb keeps only in-frame clonotypes and omits some of them. The table records over 100,000 clones, 81% of them present only once. The specimen sequenced was PBMCs. The receptor set was obtained from a woman in her twenties or thirties in good health and CMV-seronegative.

The genes are TRBV11-2 and TRBJ2-5; D possibly corresponds to TRBD2 (6 bases). Germline loops: CDR1 SGHAT, CDR2 FQNNGV. The length of the CDR3 is 15 residues. V was trimmed by 2 bases and J by 5 bases, leaving 15 bases between them. The CDR3 protein is CASSLRGGDGETQYF. The CDR3 DNA reads TGTGCCAGCAGCTTACGCGGAGGGGATGGGGAGACCCAGTACTTC.

The table lists this clone with a count of one. The V gene is TRBV19, the J gene TRBJ1-6; D is perhaps TRBD1 (6 bases). The germline gives CDR1 LNHDA, CDR2 SQIVND (reference sequence). V lost 10 bases and J lost 2, with 12 bases in between. The CDR3 has 14 residues. The CDR3: CATESGAYNSPLHF. Here the CDR3 DNA reads TGTGCCACCGAGTCAGGGGCCTATAATTCACCCCTCCACTTT.

J is TRBJ2-1 and V is TRBV29-1, with 16 nucleotides matching TRBD2. Losses at the gene ends were 0 bases for V and 9 bases for J; bases not matched to a gene: 5. The CDR3 is 16 amino acids. Germline V gives CDR1 SQVTM, CDR2 ANQGSEA. CDR3: CSVEDGTSGRATEQFF. DNA of the CDR3: TGCAGCGTTGAAGATGGGACTAGCGGGAGGGCCACTGAGCAGTTCTTC.

For this clone: Distinct nucleotide sequences in the sample also encode this CDR3. The J gene is TRBJ1-1, the V gene TRBV28, with D possibly being TRBD1 (5 bases). This CDR3 spans 14 amino acids. Germline CDR1 is MDHEN and CDR2 is SYDVKM. V lost 5 bases, J lost 0 bases, and 10 bases lay in between. The CDR3 DNA reads TGTGCCAGCAGTAGAGCGGGGGTGAACACTGAAGCTTTCTTT. This gives the protein CASSRAGVNTEAFF.

The chain links TRBV5-4 to TRBJ2-3; TRBD1 aligns across 7 bases. V lost 6 bases to trimming and J lost 0 bases; unmatched junction nucleotides: 10. This CDR3 region has 16 residues. Per germline, CDR1 SGHNT and CDR2 YYREEE (reference sequence). The CDR3 spells CASKPGRGPSTDTQYF. The DNA of the CDR3 is TGTGCCAGCAAACCCGGAAGGGGGCCGAGCACAGATACGCAGTATTTT.

V and J are TRBV19 and TRBJ1-6; D remains unclear. The germline V and J ends were trimmed by 4 bases and 10 bases, with 11 bases remaining between them. This CDR3 region has 13 residues. Per germline, CDR1 LNHDA and CDR2 SQIVND (reference sequence). CDR3 DNA: TGTGCCAGTAGTACGGGGATGCTCTCACCCCTCCACTTT. This sequence encodes CASSTGMLSPLHF.

The gene calls are TRBV29-1 and TRBJ1-1; 10 bases agree with TRBD1. Per the germline V gene, CDR1 is SQVTM and CDR2 is ANQGSEA. This CDR3 is 14 amino acids long. Losses at the gene ends were 5 bases for V and 8 bases for J; bases not matched to a gene: 11. CDR3 in amino acids: CSVLLRTGGIEAFF. DNA for the CDR3: TGCAGCGTTCTGCTAAGGACAGGGGGAATAGAAGCTTTCTTT.

This rearrangement joins TRBV18 to TRBJ2-7, with 7 nucleotides matching TRBD1. The CDR3 contains 17 residues. The V gene's germline CDR1 is KGHSH and CDR2 LQKENI. Trimming cost V 3 bases and J 0 bases; bases outside gene matches: 11. Here the CDR3 reads CASSPSGQLLSSYEQYF. CDR3 sequence (DNA): TGTGCCAGCTCACCGTCGGGACAGCTCCTCAGCTCCTACGAGCAGTACTTC. Full variable domain (remainder filled in from reference TRBV18 and TRBJ2-7): NAGVMQNPRHLVRRRGQEARLRCSPMKGHSHVYWYRQLPEEGLKFMVYLQKENIIDESGMPKERFSAEFPKEGPSILRIQQVVRGDSAAYFCASSPSGQLLSSYEQYFGPGTRLTVT.

A single count supports this clone. The junction differs from germline at one of its ends, possibly a read error. The chain employs TRBV7-7 and TRBJ2-5; D is ambiguous. In germline, CDR1 is SSHAT, CDR2 FNYEAQ (reference sequence). The CDR3 is made up of 13 amino acids. This chain's CDR3 is CASRLVTEETQYF. DNA for the CDR3: TGTGCCAGCAGATTAGTCACAGAAGAGACCCAGTACTTC.

A remark on this clone: The junction departs from the called germline gene at one end, perhaps through a read error. V gene TRBV2 combines with J gene TRBJ2-1, with D possibly being TRBD2 (7 bases). The CDR3 length is 16 residues. Germline V CDR1 and CDR2: SNHLY, FYNNEI. For the CDR3, the DNA is TGTACCAGCAGTGAATGGTTCAGGGAGGGGGGCCAAGAGCAGTTCTTC. Amino acid sequence: CTSSEWFREGGQEQFF.

The V call is TRBV5-1, the J call TRBJ2-1; 12 nucleotides align to TRBD2. V dropped 0 bases and J dropped 9; count of bases not matched to a gene: 1. This CDR3 has 14 amino acids. From germline, CDR1 is SGHRS and CDR2 YFSETQ. The CDR3 is CASSLGLAGVEQFF. In DNA, the CDR3 is TGCGCCAGCAGCTTGGGACTAGCGGGAGTTGAGCAGTTCTTC.

The genes are TRBV28 and TRBJ2-1; D is possibly TRBD2 (6 bases). CDR1 is MDHEN and CDR2 is SYDVKM in the germline V gene. V was cut by 7 bases and J by 8 bases, with 18 bases left in between. This CDR3 contains 14 residues. The CDR3 spells CASTGGIVQDEQFF. The CDR3 bases are TGTGCCAGCACGGGCGGGATCGTCCAGGATGAGCAGTTCTTC.

By sample fraction, this clone is medium-sized. V and J are TRBV7-8 and TRBJ2-7; 7 bases agree with TRBD1. Unmatched junction bases numbered 6, after V lost 3 bases and J lost 1 base. Per germline, CDR1 SGHVS and CDR2 FQNEAQ. This CDR3 comprises 15 residues. The CDR3 sequence is CASSLRQGPSYEQYF. CDR3 nucleotide sequence: TGTGCCAGCAGCTTGCGACAGGGACCTTCCTACGAGCAGTACTTC.

V is TRBV11-2 and J is TRBJ2-1; 10 bases align to TRBD1. This CDR3 comprises 17 residues. CDR1 and CDR2 from the germline V gene are SGHAT and FQNNGV. The junction had 13 bases not matched to a gene; V was cut back by 5 bases and J by 6 bases. The CDR3: CASSPPPGDRGSNEQFF. CDR3 sequence (DNA): TGTGCCAGCAGCCCCCCCCCGGGGGACAGGGGTTCCAATGAGCAGTTCTTC.

As to this clone: This sample includes further DNA sequences coding for the same CDR3. CDR3 coding DNA: TGTGCCAGCAGTTGGGGAGTGGGATACAATGAGCAGTTCTTC. It specifies CASSWGVGYNEQFF. The chain is built from TRBV7-8 and TRBJ2-1; D is possibly TRBD2 (5 bases). The V gene's germline CDR1 is SGHVS and CDR2 FQNEAQ. Trimming left V 6 bases short and J 4 bases short, with 13 bases between. The CDR3 length is 14 residues.

The J gene is TRBJ2-1, the V gene TRBV7-2, with 9 bases identical to TRBD2. This CDR3 comprises 13 residues. V was clipped by 3 bases and J by 8 bases; unmatched bases: 2. CDR1 is SGHTA and CDR2 is FQGNSA in the germline V gene. CDR3 sequence reads: CASSLAGGHEQFF. The CDR3 DNA is TGTGCCAGCAGCTTGGCGGGAGGGCATGAGCAGTTCTTC.

V is TRBV25-1 and J is TRBJ1-2; 8 positions agree with TRBD1. The trim removed 5 bases at V and 5 bases at J, leaving 10 bases unmatched. Germline CDR1 reads MGHDK; CDR2 reads SYGVNS. The CDR3 consists of 15 residues. CDR3 DNA: TGTGCCAGCAGTCTCCACGGGACAGGAGGTTATGGCTACACCTTC. Translated, it gives CASSLHGTGGYGYTF.

The chain links TRBV7-9 to TRBJ2-7; possible D gene TRBD1, 5 bases. CDR3 length: 14 amino acids. Germline CDR1 SEHNR, CDR2 FQNEAQ (reference sequence). The ends were cut back, 2 bases at V and 3 bases at J, with 11 bases in the middle. CDR3 sequence (DNA): TGTGCCAGCAGCTTACCCGGACAAGACTACGAGCAGTACTTC. Protein sequence: CASSLPGQDYEQYF.

The chain links TRBV7-9 to TRBJ2-2; 7 bases match TRBD2. Germline trimming cut 4 bases from V and 1 base from J; bases unmatched to any gene: 12. The CDR3 runs 18 residues. Per germline, CDR1 SEHNR and CDR2 FQNEAQ (reference sequence). The CDR3 spells CASSSYPSGLGNTGELFF. CDR3 nucleotides: TGTGCCAGCAGCTCCTATCCTAGCGGTCTGGGGAACACCGGGGAGCTGTTTTTT.

The rearrangement joins TRBV7-6 to TRBJ1-2; no clear D. The CDR3 spans 13 residues. Trimming removed 5 bases at V and 7 bases at J, with 14 bases between. Germline CDR1 is SGHVS and CDR2 is FNYEAQ. For the CDR3, the DNA is TGTGCCAGCAGCCACCCCGGGGTCCCTGGCTACACCTTC. Amino acid sequence: CASSHPGVPGYTF.

This clone was detected only once. This sequence joins TRBV28 and TRBJ2-5, with 7 bases matching TRBD1. The CDR3 totals 14 residues. The germline V gene encodes CDR1 MDHEN and CDR2 SYDVKM. V shed 3 bases and J 6 bases; nucleotides not matched to a gene: 7. The CDR3 sequence is CASSFRTGEKTQYF. The CDR3 DNA reads as TGTGCCAGCAGTTTTCGGACAGGAGAGAAGACCCAGTACTTC.

This clone was seen just once. The V gene is TRBV19, the J gene TRBJ2-2; no reliable D call. Per germline, CDR1 LNHDA and CDR2 SQIVND (reference sequence). V was trimmed by 7 bases and J by 3 bases, leaving 12 bases between them. This CDR3 is built from 14 residues. CDR3 sequence: CASKLAVDTGELFF. Written as DNA, the CDR3 is TGTGCCAGTAAATTGGCCGTGGACACCGGGGAGCTGTTTTTT.

This clone was found a few times. The chain carries TRBV11-2 and TRBJ2-3; TRBD2 matches at 14 bases. Germline V gives CDR1 SGHAT, CDR2 FQNNGV. Trimming cost V 0 bases and J 5 bases; bases outside gene matches: 7. The CDR3 runs 18 residues. The CDR3 is CASSLDQRLAGGKDTQYF. The CDR3 DNA follows: TGTGCCAGCAGCTTAGATCAAAGACTAGCGGGAGGGAAAGATACGCAGTATTTT.

The CDR3 DNA reads as TGTGCCAGTACCGACATGGGTACTCAGCCCCAGCATTTT. Protein product: CASTDMGTQPQHF. The gene calls are TRBV19 and TRBJ1-5; D not resolved. Trimming left V 7 bases short and J 6 bases short, with 13 bases between. Germline assignment: CDR1 LNHDA and CDR2 SQIVND (reference sequence). This CDR3 comprises 13 residues.

The chain is built from TRBV11-2 and TRBJ2-4; D unclear. Germline V gene sequence: CDR1 SGHAT, CDR2 FQNNGV. V was clipped by 1 base and J by 6 bases, with 13 bases between them. CDR3 length equals 15 residues. CDR3: CASSLAADTLNIQYF. The CDR3 DNA reads as TGTGCCAGCAGCTTAGCGGCGGATACTTTAAACATTCAGTACTTC.

The chain links TRBV4-1 to TRBJ2-1; D unclear. This CDR3 contains 17 residues. CDR1 and CDR2 (germline): MGHRA, YSYEKL. V was pared by 4 bases and J by 7 bases, with 23 bases between. DNA of the CDR3: TGCGCCAGCAGCCCGATGTGGCGGAGACCATTACGTAATGAGCAGTTCTTC. Its translation is CASSPMWRRPLRNEQFF.

This clone was observed a single time. J is TRBJ1-5 and V is TRBV27; 8 bases line up with TRBD1. CDR3 length: 18 residues. The germline gives CDR1 MNHEY, CDR2 SMNVEV (reference sequence). V lost 6 bases and J lost 0; bases outside the gene matches: 13. CDR3 in amino acids: CASRGTGPSGYSNQPQHF. CDR3 nucleotides: TGTGCCAGCAGGGGGACAGGACCTTCCGGATATAGCAATCAGCCCCAGCATTTT.